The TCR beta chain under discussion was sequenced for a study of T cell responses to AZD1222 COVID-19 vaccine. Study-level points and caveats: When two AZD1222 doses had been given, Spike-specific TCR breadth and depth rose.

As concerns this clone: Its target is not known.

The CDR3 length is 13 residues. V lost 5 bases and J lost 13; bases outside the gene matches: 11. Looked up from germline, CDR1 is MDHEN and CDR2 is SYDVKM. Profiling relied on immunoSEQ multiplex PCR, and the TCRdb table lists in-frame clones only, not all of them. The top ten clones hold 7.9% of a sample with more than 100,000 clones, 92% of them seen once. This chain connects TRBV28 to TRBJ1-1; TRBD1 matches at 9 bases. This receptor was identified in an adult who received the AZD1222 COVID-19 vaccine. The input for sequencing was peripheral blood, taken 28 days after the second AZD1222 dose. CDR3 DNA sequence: TGTGCCAGCAGTATAGGGGACAGGGAGATTGTTTTCTTT. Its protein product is CASSIGDREIVFF.